Below, one TCR beta chain is given with its context. This sample was included in a study of cytomegalovirus exposure and HLA in healthy donors. Turning to the study itself: One earlier analysis, a look at approximately 190 million T cells, found 117 million unique TCR beta sequences.

The CDR3 length is 16 residues. With 4 bases clipped from V and 5 bases from J, the junction kept 8 bases outside the gene matches. Germline CDR1 MNHEY, CDR2 SVGAGI. PCR used 60 Vbeta primers and 13 Jbeta primers. The data were produced by immunoSEQ multiplex PCR, yet TCRdb's version contains in-frame clones alone and is incomplete. The sample spans approximately 120,000 clones; the ten largest clones claim about 2.3%. The chain recombines TRBV6-5 with TRBJ1-1; 12 bases fit TRBD1. Sequencing was carried out using PBMCs. The TCR was taken from a man aged 35 to 55 in good health and CMV-seronegative. CDR3 nucleotides: TGTGCCAGCAGTTCCCCTGGGACAGGGGGCTGGACTGAAGCTTTCTTT. The encoded protein is CASSSPGTGGWTEAFF.